Each of the 5 T cell receptor beta chains below was sequenced from the same sample in a study of PD-1 blockade in mismatch repair-deficient tumors. This table comes from immunoSEQ multiplex PCR, and its TCRdb copy is limited to in-frame clones, with some not included. Among around 130,000 clones listed, about nine tenths were seen once. Sequencing was performed on peripheral blood, taken just over 70 weeks after starting pembrolizumab. All receptors derive from an adult with mismatch repair-deficient cancer.

This chain uses TRBV11-3 with TRBJ2-5, with 10 bases that match TRBD2. CDR3 length equals 15 residues. V was pared by 6 bases and J by 4 bases, with 8 bases of the junction left unmatched. Looked up from germline, CDR1 is SGHNT and CDR2 is YENEEA. This chain's CDR3 is CASSRPSGSGETQYF. CDR3 sequence (DNA): TGTGCCAGCAGTCGCCCTAGCGGGAGTGGAGAGACCCAGTACTTC.

This chain uses TRBV10-3 with TRBJ2-7, with a weak D call TRBD2 (6 bases). Germline CDR1 reads ENHRY; CDR2 reads SYGVKD. CDR3 size: 16 residues. Trimming pared 2 bases from V and 6 bases from J, leaving 20 bases between. The DNA for the CDR3 is TGTGCCATCAGTGAGGGCGACGTAGAGCCCGGGGGCGAGCAGTACTTC. Its protein is CAISEGDVEPGGEQYF.

The chain couples TRBV14 to TRBJ1-1; no definite D call. From germline, CDR1 is SGHDN and CDR2 FVKESK. This CDR3 region has 13 residues. V was shortened by 5 bases and J by 7 bases, with 14 bases between the two germline ends. CDR3 protein: CASSVLGAGEAFF. CDR3 bases: TGTGCCAGCAGCGTCCTGGGCGCGGGTGAAGCTTTCTTT.

A note on this clone: The same CDR3 arises from other DNA sequences in this sample as well. The chain joins TRBV9 to TRBJ2-7; D gene ambiguous. Per germline, CDR1 SGDLS and CDR2 YYNGEE. The CDR3 runs to 14 residues. Trimming left V 0 bases short and J 0 bases short, with 7 bases between. The CDR3 coding sequence is TGTGCCAGCAGCGTAGGAGGCAGCTCCTACGAGCAGTACTTC. It encodes CASSVGGSSYEQYF.

This sequence joins TRBV5-6 and TRBJ2-5; D may be TRBD2 (6 bases). CDR3 size: 15 residues. Germline-derived CDR1 and CDR2 are SGHDT and YYEEEE. Trimming took 4 bases from V and 2 from J, leaving 15 bases between them. DNA for the CDR3: TGTGCCAGCAGCCCCAGACCGGGAGCACAAGAGACCCAGTACTTC. Encoded protein: CASSPRPGAQETQYF.